Each of the 10 T cell receptor beta chains below was sequenced from the same sample in a study of control samples from healthy donors and cancer patients. The assay was immunoSEQ multiplex PCR, and TCRdb's table has in-frame clones only and misses some. The sample includes 65,000 to 80,000 clones, 89% of them seen just once. Material: PBMCs. These receptors were taken from a woman aged 45 to 65 with colorectal cancer.

The V and J genes are TRBV7-2 and TRBJ2-2; no definite D call. This CDR3 has 17 residues. CDR1 is SGHTA, CDR2 FQGNSA, per germline. The ends were cut back, 2 bases at V and 3 bases at J, with 16 bases in the middle. CDR3 amino acids: CASSLSALRHHTGELFF. Here the CDR3 DNA reads TGTGCCAGCAGCTTAAGTGCCTTACGACATCACACCGGGGAGCTGTTTTTT.

This chain connects TRBV7-2 to TRBJ2-3, with TRBD2 identical over 9 bases. Looked up from germline, CDR1 is SGHTA and CDR2 is FQGNSA. This CDR3 has 16 amino acids. The V gene end was trimmed by 2 bases and the J gene end by 0 bases; junction bases not matched to a gene: 3. CDR3 protein: CASSLSGGLSTDTQYF. The CDR3 DNA reads TGTGCCAGCAGCTTAAGCGGGGGGCTAAGCACAGATACGCAGTATTTT.

The rearrangement uses TRBV7-9 and TRBJ1-1, with 10 bases fitting TRBD1. The CDR3 has 14 residues. J was trimmed by 6 bases and V by 5 bases; bases with no gene match: 6. Germline lookup yields CDR1 SEHNR and CDR2 FQNEAQ (reference sequence). For the CDR3, the DNA is TGTGCCAGCAGCGACCGGGACAGGGGACCTGAAGCTTTCTTT. Translation gives CASSDRDRGPEAFF.

The genes are TRBV10-2 and TRBJ1-2; D not resolved. Germline V gives CDR1 WSHSY, CDR2 SAAADI. V lost 7 bases, J lost 2 bases, and 11 bases lay in between. The CDR3 length is 13 residues. The CDR3 region has the DNA TGCGCCAGCACCATATCTTGGAACTATGGCTACACCTTC. Its translation: CASTISWNYGYTF.

J is TRBJ2-7 and V is TRBV27; weak D call: TRBD1 (6 bases). Germline-derived CDR1 and CDR2 are MNHEY and SMNVEV (reference sequence). With 10 bases removed from V and 2 bases from J, the gap between germline ends came to 9 bases. CDR3 length equals 11 residues. This chain's CDR3 is CANRVPYEQYV. CDR3 nucleotide sequence: TGTGCCAACAGGGTCCCCTACGAGCAGTACGTC.

CDR3 sequence reads: CASSQGGDEKLFF. CDR3 DNA: TGCGCCAGCAGCCAGGGAGGGGATGAAAAACTGTTTTTT. This chain uses TRBV5-1 with TRBJ1-4; D possibly corresponds to TRBD1 (5 bases). Trimming stripped 4 bases from V and 6 bases from J, with 10 bases between. CDR1 and CDR2 from the germline V gene are SGHRS and YFSETQ. The CDR3 has 13 amino acids.

CDR3 protein: CASSRDRGGNQPQHF. Here the CDR3 DNA reads TGTGCCAGCTCACGCGACAGGGGTGGCAATCAGCCCCAGCATTTT. The V gene is TRBV18, the J gene TRBJ1-5; 8 bases fit TRBD1. The V gene's germline CDR1 is KGHSH and CDR2 LQKENI. The V and J ends lost 4 bases and 2 bases, in that order; junction bases with no gene match: 4. The CDR3 length is 15 residues.

The chain recombines TRBV6-5 with TRBJ1-3; possible D gene TRBD1, 5 bases. Germline V gene data show CDR1 as MNHEY and CDR2 as SVGAGI. Trimming removed 3 bases at V and 0 bases at J, with 9 bases between. CDR3 length: 15 amino acids. CDR3 nucleotides: TGTGCCAGCAGTTATTCGGGGGGCTCTGGAAACACCATATATTTT. Amino acids: CASSYSGGSGNTIYF.

CDR3 sequence reads: CAISEASGSNTGELFF. DNA of the CDR3: TGTGCCATCAGTGAAGCTAGCGGGTCGAACACCGGGGAGCTGTTTTTT. The chain uses TRBV10-3 and TRBJ2-2; 8 bases are shared with TRBD2. The CDR3 has 16 amino acids. Germline CDR1 ENHRY, CDR2 SYGVKD. The V gene end was trimmed by 3 bases and the J gene end by 0 bases; junction bases not matched to a gene: 3.

The chain combines TRBV16 with TRBJ1-4; no reliable D call. This CDR3 is 11 amino acids long. V was clipped by 2 bases and J by 8 bases, with 3 bases between them. Germline assignment: CDR1 KGHSY and CDR2 FQNENV. The CDR3 coding sequence is TGTGCCAGCAGCCAAGGGGAAAAACTGTTTTTT. As protein: CASSQGEKLFF.